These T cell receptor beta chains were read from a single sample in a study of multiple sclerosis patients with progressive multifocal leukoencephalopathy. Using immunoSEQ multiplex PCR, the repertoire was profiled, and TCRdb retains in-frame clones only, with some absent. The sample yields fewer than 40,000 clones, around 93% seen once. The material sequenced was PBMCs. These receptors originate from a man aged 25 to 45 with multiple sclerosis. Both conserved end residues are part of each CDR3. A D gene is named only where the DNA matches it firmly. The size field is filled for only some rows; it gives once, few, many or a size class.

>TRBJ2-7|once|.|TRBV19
CASRGGGSGRSGLSSYEQYF
TGTGCCAGTAGAGGGGGAGGGAGTGGACGATCGGGACTCAGCTCCTACGAGCAGTACTTC
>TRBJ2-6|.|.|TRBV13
CASSLWGESSGANVLTF
TGTGCCAGCAGCTTGTGGGGAGAGTCGTCTGGGGCCAACGTCCTGACTTTC
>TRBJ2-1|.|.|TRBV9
CASSPGPTTPEQFF
TGTGCCAGCAGCCCAGGGCCTACGACCCCCGAGCAGTTCTTC
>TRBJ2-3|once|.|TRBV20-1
CSGGDTQYF
TGCAGTGGAGGAGATACGCAGTATTTT
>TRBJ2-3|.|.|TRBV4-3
CASSQEDLGASTDTQYF
TGCGCCAGCAGCCAAGAGGATCTAGGCGCTAGCACAGATACGCAGTATTTT
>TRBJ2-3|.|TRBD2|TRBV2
CASSATGLAAGTDTQYF
TGCGCCAGCAGTGCAACTGGACTAGCGGCCGGCACAGATACGCAGTATTTT
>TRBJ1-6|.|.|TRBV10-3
CAISGDGYSPLHF
TGTGCCATCAGTGGGGACGGATATTCACCCCTCCACTTT
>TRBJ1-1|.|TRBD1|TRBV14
CASNEQGTNTEAFF
TGTGCCAGCAACGAACAGGGGACGAACACTGAAGCTTTCTTT
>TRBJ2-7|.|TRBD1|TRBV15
CATSRARTGGGYEQYF
TGTGCCACCAGCAGAGCTAGGACAGGGGGGGGCTACGAGCAGTACTTC
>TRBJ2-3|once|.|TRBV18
CASSPGSGRLGDTQYF
TGTGCCAGCTCACCGGGGAGTGGGAGACTTGGAGATACGCAGTATTTT
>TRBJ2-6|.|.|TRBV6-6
CASSLSSGANVLTF
TGTGCCAGCAGTTTGAGCTCTGGGGCCAACGTCCTGACTTTC
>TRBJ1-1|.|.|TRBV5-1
CASRAVVNTEAFF
TGCGCCAGCAGAGCAGTAGTGAACACTGAAGCTTTCTTT
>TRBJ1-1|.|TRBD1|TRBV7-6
CASSVGQGANTEAFF
TGTGCCAGCAGCGTTGGACAGGGGGCGAACACTGAAGCTTTCTTT
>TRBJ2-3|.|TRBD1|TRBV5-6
CASTPPGQLGTDTQYF
TGTGCCAGCACCCCACCGGGACAGCTAGGCACAGATACGCAGTATTTT
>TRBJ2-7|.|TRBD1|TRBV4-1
CASSQVGTGKYEQYF
TGCGCCAGCAGCCAAGTCGGGACAGGGAAATACGAGCAGTACTTC
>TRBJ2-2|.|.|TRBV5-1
CASSLTTATGELFF
TGCGCCAGCAGCTTAACCACAGCAACCGGGGAGCTGTTTTTT
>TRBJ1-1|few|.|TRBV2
CASSESFDTEAFF
TGTGCCAGCAGTGAATCCTTTGACACTGAAGCTTTCTTT
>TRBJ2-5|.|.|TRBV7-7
CASSLGQRTETQYF
TGTGCTAGCAGCTTAGGGCAGCGAACGGAGACCCAGTACTTC
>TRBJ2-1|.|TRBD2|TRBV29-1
CSVYTGLAGGYNEQFF
TGCAGCGTCTACACGGGACTAGCGGGAGGGTACAATGAGCAGTTCTTC
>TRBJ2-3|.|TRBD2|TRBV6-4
CASSVKAGGTNTQYF
TGTGCCAGCAGTGTGAAAGCGGGAGGCACAAATACGCAGTATTTT
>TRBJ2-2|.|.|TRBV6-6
CASIPRVLGTGELFF
TGTGCCAGCATCCCTAGGGTTTTGGGCACCGGGGAGCTGTTTTTT
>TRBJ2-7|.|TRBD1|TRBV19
CASGEPGGGQGEQYF
TGTGCCAGTGGAGAACCAGGGGGCGGACAGGGCGAGCAGTACTTC
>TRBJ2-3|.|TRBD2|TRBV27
CASSPFRTSAGSTQYF
TGTGCCAGCAGTCCCTTCCGGACTAGCGCAGGTTCTACGCAGTATTTT
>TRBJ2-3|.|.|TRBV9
CASSAFSTDTQYF
TGTGCCAGCAGCGCTTTTAGCACAGATACGCAGTATTTT